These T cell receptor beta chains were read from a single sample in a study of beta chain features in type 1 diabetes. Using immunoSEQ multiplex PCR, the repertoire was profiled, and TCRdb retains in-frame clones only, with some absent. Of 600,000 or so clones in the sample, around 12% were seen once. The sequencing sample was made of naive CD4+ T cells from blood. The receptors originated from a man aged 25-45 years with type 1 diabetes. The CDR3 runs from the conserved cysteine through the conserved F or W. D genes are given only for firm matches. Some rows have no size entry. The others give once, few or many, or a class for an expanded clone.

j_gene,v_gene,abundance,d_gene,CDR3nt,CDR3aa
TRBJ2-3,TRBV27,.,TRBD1,TGTGCCAGCAACCCGGGACAGGGTCGTGATACGCAGTATTTT,CASNPGQGRDTQYF
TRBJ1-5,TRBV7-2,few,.,TGTGCCAGCACCCTTGGTAGTCCAGGACAGCCCCAGCATTTT,CASTLGSPGQPQHF
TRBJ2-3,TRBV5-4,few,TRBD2,TGTGCCAGCAGCGTTCGGACTAGCGGGGGGGCGACAGATACGCAGTATTTT,CASSVRTSGGATDTQYF
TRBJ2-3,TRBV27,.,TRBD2,TGTGCCAGCAGGAATGTGTTGACTAGCGGGGGAAATACGCAGTATTTT,CASRNVLTSGGNTQYF
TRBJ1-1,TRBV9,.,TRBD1,TGTGCCAGCAGCGGAGGACAGGCAATAGCTGAAGCTTTCTTT,CASSGGQAIAEAFF
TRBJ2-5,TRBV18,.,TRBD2,TGTGCCAGTTCAACGGGACTAGAAGAGACCCAGTACTTC,CASSTGLEETQYF
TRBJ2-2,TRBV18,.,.,TGTGCCAGCTCACCAGGGGAGAACACCGGGGAGCTGTTTTTT,CASSPGENTGELFF
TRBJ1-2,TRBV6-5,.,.,TGTGCCAGCACTGGTAACTATGGCTACACCTTC,CASTGNYGYTF
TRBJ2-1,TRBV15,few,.,TGTGCCACCAGCAGACTGGGGGCCCAGGAGCAGTTCTTC,CATSRLGAQEQFF
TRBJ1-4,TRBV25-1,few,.,TGTGCCAGCAGACCAGACAGTAGGGAGGATGAAAAACTGTTTTTT,CASRPDSREDEKLFF
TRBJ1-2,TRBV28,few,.,TGTGCCAGCAGTTTAATCGCGGGAGGCTACACCTTC,CASSLIAGGYTF
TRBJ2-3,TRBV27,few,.,TGTGCCAGCAGCCAGACTAGGTCAGATACGCAGTATTTT,CASSQTRSDTQYF
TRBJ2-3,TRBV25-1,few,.,TGTGCCAGCAGTGATCCCCTCTCCCCGGCTAGCACAGATACGCAGTATTTT,CASSDPLSPASTDTQYF
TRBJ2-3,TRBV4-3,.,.,TGCGCCAGCAGCCAAGAGCGACGAGGGGTCTTTAGCACAGATACGCAGTATTTT,CASSQERRGVFSTDTQYF
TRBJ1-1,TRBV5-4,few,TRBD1,TGTGCCAGCAGCCCAAAGACAGGGAGGGACACTGAAGCTTTCTTT,CASSPKTGRDTEAFF
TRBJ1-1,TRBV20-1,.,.,TGCAGTGCTAGTGAGACAAACGTGGCTTTCTTT,CSASETNVAFF